This TCR beta chain appears in the sequencing data of a study of PD-1 blockade in classical Hodgkin lymphoma. General study results and limits: Those achieving complete response showed baseline diversity like newly diagnosed patients. The CD4+ diversity rise by C4D1 was clearest in complete responders. No one has yet defined what causes the repertoire differences, which may be disease activity or prior therapy.

Unmatched junction bases numbered 3, after V lost 4 bases and J lost 2 bases. Germline loops: CDR1 SEHNR, CDR2 FQNEAQ (reference sequence). The CDR3 is 15 amino acids. Generated by immunoSEQ multiplex PCR, the TCRdb table keeps only in-frame clones and is missing some. The data show more than 30,000 clones, more than 60% seen once. Only a few counts were recorded for this clone. Its cognate antigen is unknown. The time point here: cycle 4 day 1 (C4D1), after less than seven weeks of nivolumab. Brentuximab vedotin exposure varied among the patients, all of whom had relapsed after autologous stem cell transplantation.

The V call is TRBV7-9, the J call TRBJ2-5; 11 bases align to TRBD1. The clonotype originates from a human donor with classical Hodgkin lymphoma. The starting material was peripheral blood mononuclear cells (PBMCs), obtained before the fourth cycle of nivolumab. Written as DNA, the CDR3 is TGTGCCAGCAGCTGGACAGGGGGCGGACAAGAGACCCAGTACTTC. Encoded protein: CASSWTGGGQETQYF.